A selection of T cell receptor beta chains follows, all from one sample in a study of T cell responses to AZD1222 COVID-19 vaccine. Assay: immunoSEQ multiplex PCR; the TCRdb copy retains only in-frame clones and omits some. The repertoire consists of 90,000 to 150,000 clones, with roughly 90% occurring once and the leading ten covering under 3%. Here the sequenced sample was peripheral blood, taken 28 days after the second AZD1222 dose. The receptors here all came from an adult who received the AZD1222 COVID-19 vaccine. The CDR3 runs from the conserved cysteine through the conserved F or W. The order of the fields is CDR3 protein, CDR3 DNA, V gene, J gene, D gene, clone size. The D gene is left open where the match is weak. The size field is filled for only some rows; it gives once, few, many or a size class.

CATSDWTGFWAFF,TGTGCCACCAGTGACTGGACAGGGTTTTGGGCTTTCTTT,TRBV24-1,TRBJ1-1,TRBD1,few
CSISNYGYTF,TGCAGTATCTCTAACTATGGCTACACCTTC,TRBV20-1,TRBJ1-2,NA,once
CASSIPSSTRYGYTF,TGTGCCAGTAGTATTCCCTCCTCCACACGGTATGGCTACACCTTC,TRBV19,TRBJ1-2,NA,NA
CASSSDPGQAGGYTF,TGTGCCAGCAGTTCTGACCCGGGACAGGCGGGCGGCTACACCTTC,TRBV6-5,TRBJ1-2,TRBD1,NA
CASSQGEGVSPLHF,TGTGCCAGCAGCCAGGGGGAGGGTGTCTCACCCCTCCACTTT,TRBV6-4,TRBJ1-6,TRBD1,NA
CASSEAPGQSYEQYF,TGTGCCAGCAGTGAAGCGCCGGGACAATCCTACGAGCAGTACTTC,TRBV6-1,TRBJ2-7,NA,NA
CASRAGQGNTIYF,TGTGCCAGCAGAGCGGGACAGGGAAACACCATATATTTT,TRBV6-5,TRBJ1-3,TRBD1,NA
CATSREGSYNEQFF,TGTGCCACCAGCAGAGAAGGTTCCTACAATGAGCAGTTCTTC,TRBV15,TRBJ2-1,NA,NA
CASSRDRDGGELFF,TGTGCCAGCAGCAGAGACAGGGACGGCGGGGAGCTGTTTTTT,TRBV6-2/TRBV6-3,TRBJ2-2,TRBD1,NA
CASSFWDRTDTQYF,TGTGCCAGCAGCTTTTGGGATCGCACAGATACGCAGTATTTT,TRBV11-2,TRBJ2-3,NA,NA
CASSATPNTEAFF,TGTGCCAGCAGCGCTACACCGAACACTGAAGCTTTCTTT,TRBV2,TRBJ1-1,NA,NA
CASSLGTGPSRNTIYF,TGTGCCAGCAGCTTAGGGACAGGCCCATCTAGAAACACCATATATTTT,TRBV7-2,TRBJ1-3,TRBD1,NA
CASSLGTGHEAFF,TGTGCCAGCAGTTTAGGAACGGGACATGAAGCTTTCTTT,TRBV28,TRBJ1-1,NA,NA
CASSLSLAGASEQYF,TGTGCCAGCAGTTTATCTTTAGCAGGGGCGAGCGAGCAGTACTTC,TRBV28,TRBJ2-7,NA,NA
CASSLVGSPNTQYF,TGTGCCAGCAGCTTAGTAGGGTCCCCCAATACGCAGTATTTT,TRBV7-2,TRBJ2-3,NA,NA
CATSSLSGGAANYGYTF,TGTGCCACCAGCAGTTTGTCTGGGGGGGCAGCTAACTATGGCTACACCTTC,TRBV15,TRBJ1-2,NA,once
CAWSARKLAGGQASTDTQYF,TGTGCCTGGAGTGCCCGAAAACTAGCGGGGGGCCAAGCTAGCACAGATACGCAGTATTTT,TRBV30,TRBJ2-3,TRBD2,NA
CASTALSGTGYGYTF,TGTGCCAGCACCGCCCTCTCCGGGACAGGTTATGGCTACACCTTC,TRBV6-5,TRBJ1-2,TRBD1,NA
CASSYGREQPQHF,TGTGCCAGCAGTTACGGGCGGGAACAGCCCCAGCATTTT,TRBV6-2/TRBV6-3,TRBJ1-5,NA,NA
CASSPPGQVNTEAFF,TGCGCCAGCAGCCCCCCGGGACAGGTGAACACTGAAGCTTTCTTT,TRBV5-1,TRBJ1-1,TRBD1,once
CASSLTGDGQPQHF,TGTGCCAGTAGCCTTACAGGGGACGGTCAGCCCCAGCATTTT,TRBV19,TRBJ1-5,TRBD1,NA
CASSVYWWRGGEKGNTIYF,TGTGCCAGCAGTGTCTATTGGTGGCGGGGCGGAGAAAAAGGAAACACCATATATTTT,TRBV6-1,TRBJ1-3,NA,NA
CASSLAGQGSLGFKDTQYF,TGCGCCAGCAGCTTGGCGGGACAGGGTTCCTTGGGCTTTAAGGATACGCAGTATTTT,TRBV5-1,TRBJ2-3,TRBD1,NA
CASSFRGGARDTQYF,TGTGCCAGCAGCTTCCGCGGGGGGGCCCGGGATACGCAGTATTTT,TRBV11-2,TRBJ2-3,TRBD2,NA
CASSPPRAGGPGELFF,TGTGCCAGCAGCCCCCCTCGAGCGGGGGGGCCTGGGGAGCTGTTTTTT,TRBV5-4,TRBJ2-2,TRBD2,once
CASSLSGNNEQFF,TGTGCCAGCAGCTTAAGCGGGAACAATGAGCAGTTCTTC,TRBV11-3,TRBJ2-1,TRBD2,NA
CASSVTRQGRGSPLHF,TGTGCCAGCAGCGTAACGCGACAGGGTAGGGGATCACCCCTCCACTTT,TRBV9,TRBJ1-6,TRBD1,NA
CASSLAGRYNEQFF,TGTGCCAGCAGCTTAGCGGGTCGGTACAATGAGCAGTTCTTC,TRBV7-2,TRBJ2-1,NA,few
CASSVSGTGTTEAFF,TGCGCCAGCAGCGTTTCCGGGACAGGGACCACTGAAGCTTTCTTT,TRBV5-1,TRBJ1-1,TRBD1,NA
CAISLLTGGYGYTF,TGTGCCATCAGTCTATTGACAGGCGGCTATGGCTACACCTTC,TRBV10-3,TRBJ1-2,NA,NA
CASSVGTGALNEQFF,TGTGCCAGCAGCGTAGGGACAGGAGCCCTCAATGAGCAGTTCTTC,TRBV9,TRBJ2-1,TRBD1,NA
CASSQITGTNEKLFF,TGCGCCAGCAGCCAAATAACAGGGACGAATGAAAAACTGTTTTTT,TRBV4-1,TRBJ1-4,NA,NA
CASSLGTPLQETQYF,TGTGCCAGCAGCTTAGGGACCCCTCTACAAGAGACCCAGTACTTC,TRBV7-2,TRBJ2-5,NA,NA
CASRRGVTNEKLFF,TGTGCCAGTCGGAGGGGGGTGACTAATGAAAAACTGTTTTTT,TRBV19,TRBJ1-4,NA,once
CASSLNRDRGNYGYTF,TGTGCCAGCAGCTTGAATAGGGACAGGGGAAACTATGGCTACACCTTC,TRBV5-5,TRBJ1-2,TRBD1,NA
CASSSNEGDTQYF,TGTGCCAGTAGTTCGAATGAGGGGGATACGCAGTATTTT,TRBV19,TRBJ2-3,NA,NA
CASSLIDTDTQYF,TGTGCCAGTAGCCTAATAGACACAGATACGCAGTATTTT,TRBV19,TRBJ2-3,NA,once
CASSRAFSNQPQHF,TGTGCCAGCAGCCGGGCTTTTAGCAATCAGCCCCAGCATTTT,TRBV5-4,TRBJ1-5,NA,NA
CASSQGLLAKNIQYF,TGTGCCAGTAGTCAGGGACTTCTAGCCAAAAACATTCAGTACTTC,TRBV19,TRBJ2-4,NA,NA
CASTRGGYSNQPQHF,TGTGCCAGCACCCGAGGGGGTTATAGCAATCAGCCCCAGCATTTT,TRBV28,TRBJ1-5,NA,NA
CATSDWTSGGTGYNEQFF,TGTGCCACCAGTGATTGGACTAGCGGGGGTACAGGCTACAATGAGCAGTTCTTC,TRBV24-1,TRBJ2-1,TRBD2,NA
CASSRESASSYEQYF,TGTGCCAGCAGCCGAGAGTCGGCAAGCTCCTACGAGCAGTACTTC,TRBV5-5,TRBJ2-7,NA,NA